The clone carrying this TCR beta chain turned up a few times. This specimen comes from a study of T cell repertoires in ileal Crohn's disease. Sequencing was performed with immunoSEQ multiplex PCR; in TCRdb, only in-frame clones are kept and a portion is missing. The sample records approximately 7,000 clones, 70% being singletons. The CDR3 extends over 13 amino acids. V was shortened by 0 bases and J by 3 bases, with 6 bases between the two germline ends. The germline V gene has CDR1 LNHNV and CDR2 YYDKDF (reference sequence). The sample comprised ileal tissue. The chain links TRBV15 to TRBJ2-7; D call uncertain. The receptor was isolated from an adult with Crohn's disease. In DNA form, the CDR3 reads TGTGCCACCAGCAGAGACAGGTACTACGAGCAGTACTTC. Its protein is CATSRDRYYEQYF.